This T cell receptor delta chain originates from a study of gamma-delta chains in newborns, infants, children. Background on the study: Innate gammadelta T cells reportedly expand polyclonally right after birth, driven by microbial exposure, per the title.

The CDR3 has 19 amino acids. The J segment lost 1 base and the V segment lost 0 bases, leaving 6 bases of the junction unmatched. CDR1 is GEAIGNYY, CDR2 EKD, per germline. TCRdb used CATT to re-call clones from the reads. The sample yields some 10,000 delta-chain clones, approximately 9.5% seen once. The origin of this receptor is a child who was a newborn, infant or young child, either healthy, febrile or measles-vaccinated (not recorded which). Material: blood. The chain combines TRDV2 with TRDJ3; 9 bases match TRDD3. Here the CDR3 DNA reads TGTGCCTGTGACACCGTACTGGGGGACCAGTCCTGGGACACCCGACAGATGTTTTTC. Translation: CACDTVLGDQSWDTRQMFF.